Below, 31 T cell receptor beta chains from the same sample are listed, as sequenced in a study of T-cell reconstitution after alpha-beta-depleted transplantation in children. Unique molecular identifiers were incorporated when the TCRbeta library was constructed. TCRdb itself ran the PCR reads through MiXCR, one entry per CDR3 protein. The sample has about 610,000 distinct CDR3 sequences, roughly a tenth seen once. Specimen: PBMCs from the stem cell graft donor, collected from the stem cell graft. The source of these receptors is a human donor who donated a stem cell graft to a child with acute myeloid leukemia.

The V gene is TRBV4-3, the J gene TRBJ2-7; D not certain. The J call may be faulty, since TRBJ2-1 better matches the DNA end. The CDR3 consists of 15 residues. Per germline, CDR1 LGHNA and CDR2 YSLEER. This CDR3 reads CASSQDWADPYEQFF. In DNA, the CDR3 is TGCGCCAGCAGCCAAGATTGGGCAGACCCCTACGAGCAGTTCTTC.

This clonotype was seen a few times. This chain connects TRBV7-8 to TRBJ1-6; 7 positions match TRBD1. CDR3 length equals 13 residues. V shed 4 bases, J shed 13 bases, and the junction held 7 bases outside the gene matches. Germline assignment: CDR1 SGHVS and CDR2 FQNEAQ. CDR3 protein: CASSSLTGTPLHF. CDR3 sequence (DNA): TGTGCCAGCAGCTCATTGACAGGGACGCCCCTCCACTTT.

For the CDR3, the DNA is TGTGCCAGCAAATTCTTGGGGGTGAACACTGAAGCTTTCTTT. This translates into CASKFLGVNTEAFF. The chain uses TRBV27 and TRBJ1-1, with D possibly being TRBD1 (5 bases). The CDR3 runs 14 residues. Trimming removed 7 bases from V and 0 bases from J, with 12 bases in between. Germline loops: CDR1 MNHEY, CDR2 SMNVEV (reference sequence).

The chain links TRBV9 to TRBJ2-2; 7 nucleotides agree with TRBD1. J was trimmed by 5 bases and V by 3 bases; bases with no gene match: 10. Germline V lookup: CDR1 SGDLS, CDR2 YYNGEE. The CDR3 runs 16 residues. CDR3 in amino acids: CASSETRGKGTGELFF. CDR3 nucleotide sequence: TGTGCCAGCAGCGAGACCAGGGGGAAAGGAACCGGGGAGCTGTTTTTT.

In this sample, this clonotype turned up many times. The chain recombines TRBV5-1 with TRBJ2-1, with unresolved D. The CDR3 consists of 13 residues. CDR1 is SGHRS, CDR2 YFSETQ, per germline. The V end lost 1 base, the J end lost 9 bases, and 11 bases lay between the germline ends. The CDR3 sequence is CASSLLLGGEQFF. The DNA of the CDR3 is TGCGCCAGCAGCTTGCTCTTGGGTGGTGAGCAGTTCTTC.

This clonotype was seen more than once but under ten times. J is TRBJ2-3 and V is TRBV20-1; 8 bases are a match to TRBD2. The germline V gene encodes CDR1 DFQATT and CDR2 SNEGSKA (reference sequence). Losses at the gene ends were 6 bases for V and 2 bases for J; bases not matched to a gene: 10. CDR3 length: 15 residues. The CDR3 DNA reads as TGCAGTGCCACTAGCGGCAGTGGGGCCACAGATACGCAGTATTTT. This sequence encodes CSATSGSGATDTQYF.

This clonotype was detected ten times or more. This sequence joins TRBV29-1 and TRBJ2-5; D possibly uses TRBD1 or TRBD2 (5 bases each). CDR1 SQVTM and CDR2 ANQGSEA come from the germline V gene. Between the trimmed V and J ends, which lost 3 bases and 4 bases, there was a span of 12 bases. CDR3 length equals 13 residues. CDR3 DNA: TGCAGCGTTGATGTTGGGGCGGGAGAGACCCAGTACTTC. Translation: CSVDVGAGETQYF.

This clonotype showed up just a few times. The chain is built from TRBV29-1 and TRBJ1-2; D unclear. CDR1 is SQVTM and CDR2 is ANQGSEA in the germline V gene. Trimming shortened V by 4 bases and J by 5 bases, and 23 bases separated the two germline ends. This CDR3 comprises 16 residues. This CDR3 reads CSVGVGRQDTLYGYTF. The DNA of the CDR3 is TGCAGCGTTGGGGTCGGGAGGCAGGATACCTTATATGGCTACACCTTC. Based on the CDR3 plus reference TRBV29-1 and TRBJ1-2, the full variable domain is SAVISQKPSRDICQRGTSLTIQCQVDSQVTMMFWYRQQPGQSLTLIATANQGSEATYESGFVIDKFPISRPNLTFSTLTVSNMSPEDSSIYLCSVGVGRQDTLYGYTFGSGTRLTVV.

The chain couples TRBV28 to TRBJ2-5; D is unresolved. CDR3 length: 13 amino acids. In germline, CDR1 is MDHEN, CDR2 SYDVKM. The V end was cut by 2 bases, the J end by 7 bases, with 11 bases between. The CDR3 loop reads CASSLTLIGTQYF. The CDR3 DNA reads TGTGCCAGCAGTTTAACCCTCATTGGGACCCAGTACTTC.

The V gene is TRBV3-1, the J gene TRBJ2-2, with D perhaps TRBD2 (5 bases). CDR3 size: 16 residues. CDR1 LGHDT and CDR2 YNNKEL come from the germline V gene (reference sequence). Trimming pared 4 bases from V and 2 bases from J, leaving 14 bases between. For the CDR3, the DNA is TGTGCCAGCAGCCTGGGCACCGGGATAAACACCGGGGAGCTGTTTTTT. Translated: CASSLGTGINTGELFF.

The rearrangement joins TRBV7-2 to TRBJ2-1; D may match TRBD1 or TRBD2 (6 bases each). V lost 5 bases and J 7 bases, leaving 21 bases between the germline ends. Looked up from germline, CDR1 is SGHTA and CDR2 is FQGNSA. The CDR3 has 16 residues. CDR3 bases: TGTGCCAGCAGCGGGGGGCTAGCAACCCCCGGGAATGAGCAGTTCTTC. Its protein is CASSGGLATPGNEQFF.

This clonotype was counted ten times or more. V usage is TRBV12-3 or TRBV12-4 and J usage is TRBJ2-4; TRBD1 or TRBD2 may be the D gene (6 bases each). The CDR3 is made up of 16 amino acids. Trimming removed 3 bases from V and 3 bases from J, with 15 bases in between. CDR3 amino acids: CASSFGGPLNKNIQYF. The CDR3 DNA follows: TGTGCCAGCAGTTTCGGGGGCCCTCTAAACAAAAACATTCAGTACTTC.

The table lists this clonotype with a few counts. The V and J genes are TRBV29-1 and TRBJ2-1; D unresolved. The germline V and J ends were trimmed by 4 bases and 9 bases, with 19 bases remaining between them. Germline CDR1 SQVTM, CDR2 ANQGSEA. The CDR3 has 14 amino acids. The CDR3, as DNA: TGCAGCGTTGTAGATAGTAGGTCAGGTTCTGAGCAGTTCTTC. It specifies CSVVDSRSGSEQFF.

This clonotype was seen only a few times. V usage is TRBV6-6 and J usage is TRBJ2-7; D not certain. The CDR3 is 12 amino acids. From germline, CDR1 is MNHNY and CDR2 SVGAGI (reference sequence). V lost 3 bases to trimming and J lost 4 bases, with 7 bases between them. As DNA, the CDR3 is TGTGCCAGCAGTTATGGAGAGTACGAGCAGTACTTC. This encodes CASSYGEYEQYF.

This rearrangement joins TRBV9 to TRBJ1-5, with D possibly TRBD1 on 5 matching bases. V lost 9 bases and J 4 bases, leaving 11 bases between the germline ends. The CDR3 is 12 amino acids. Germline CDR1 reads SGDLS; CDR2 reads YYNGEE. This CDR3 is CATGRGNQPQHF. CDR3 coding DNA: TGTGCCACCGGTAGGGGTAATCAGCCCCAGCATTTT.

This clonotype occurred many times. This rearrangement joins TRBV20-1 to TRBJ2-1; tentative D call: TRBD2 (7 bases). The CDR3 runs 14 residues. The germline V gene encodes CDR1 DFQATT and CDR2 SNEGSKA (reference sequence). Trimming took off 5 bases at V and 9 bases at J, with 20 bases between the two ends. The CDR3 is CSAETLAEGGEQFF. The DNA for the CDR3 is TGCAGTGCTGAGACGCTAGCGGAGGGGGGTGAGCAGTTCTTC.

In its sample, this clonotype was seen many times. CDR3 region: CASNQGSGAGGETQYF. The DNA of the CDR3 is TGTGCCAGCAACCAGGGAAGTGGGGCAGGGGGAGAGACCCAGTACTTC. The chain carries TRBV7-9 and TRBJ2-5; 7 bases line up with TRBD1. V lost 7 bases and J lost 4; bases outside the gene matches: 15. CDR1 and CDR2 from the germline V gene are SEHNR and FQNEAQ (reference sequence). The CDR3 sequence is 16 residues long.

This clonotype occurred many times. The V and J genes are TRBV6-5 and TRBJ2-3; 11 bases map to TRBD2. V lost 6 bases to trimming and J lost 3 bases; unmatched junction nucleotides: 8. The CDR3 extends over 16 amino acids. The germline CDR1 and CDR2 sequences are MNHEY and SVGAGI. The CDR3 protein is CASSLTSGSVTDTQYF. The CDR3 DNA follows: TGTGCCAGCAGCCTTACTAGCGGGAGCGTGACAGATACGCAGTATTTT.

CDR3 in DNA: TGTGCCAGCAGCTTAACGAGACAACTGAACACTGAAGCTTTCTTT. This translates into CASSLTRQLNTEAFF. The rearrangement joins TRBV7-9 to TRBJ1-1; D is uncertain. Germline CDR1 is SEHNR and CDR2 is FQNEAQ (reference sequence). This CDR3 has 15 amino acids. The V and J ends lost 2 bases and 0 bases respectively, with 10 bases between them.

The J gene is TRBJ2-1, the V gene TRBV6-4; 10 nucleotides line up with TRBD2. This CDR3 is built from 16 residues. Per the germline V gene, CDR1 is MRHNA and CDR2 is SNTAGT. The ends lost 5 bases at V and 3 bases at J; junction bases unmatched: 7. The CDR3: CASSHFTSGDYNEQFF. The DNA for the CDR3 is TGTGCCAGCAGTCATTTTACTAGCGGGGACTACAATGAGCAGTTCTTC.

This clonotype has just a few counts. The J gene is TRBJ2-5, the V gene TRBV20-1; D is ambiguous. CDR1 is DFQATT, CDR2 SNEGSKA, per germline (reference sequence). Deletions cut 6 bases from V and 1 base from J, with 12 bases between. There are 13 residues in the CDR3. The CDR3: CSAEDLAQETQYF. CDR3 DNA: TGCAGTGCCGAGGACCTGGCCCAAGAGACCCAGTACTTC.

The V gene is TRBV7-8, the J gene TRBJ2-1, with D possibly TRBD1 on 6 matching bases. Trimming removed 7 bases at V and 10 bases at J, with 17 bases between. Germline V gene data show CDR1 as SGHVS and CDR2 as FQNEAQ. The CDR3 length is 13 residues. The CDR3 DNA reads as TGTGCCAGCACCCGAGGGGGTGGAGGCGAGCAGTTCTTC. As protein: CASTRGGGGEQFF.

This clonotype has a count of ten or more. This sequence joins TRBV4-2 and TRBJ2-1, with 10 bases identical to TRBD2. The CDR3 covers 17 residues. V trimming: 0 bases; J trimming: 14 bases; junction bases outside the gene matches: 16. Germline-derived CDR1 and CDR2 are LGHNA and YNFKEQ. This chain's CDR3 is CASSQEPSGKREGWEFF. In DNA form, the CDR3 reads TGTGCCAGCAGCCAAGAGCCGAGCGGGAAGCGGGAGGGATGGGAGTTCTTC.

CDR3 bases: TGCGCCAGCAGCTTGCGGGGCGTTCAAGGGTTTGACTACGAGCAGTACTTC. The encoded protein is CASSLRGVQGFDYEQYF. The chain uses TRBV5-1 and TRBJ2-7, with D possibly called TRBD1 or TRBD2 (5 bases each). The V and J ends lost 1 base and 3 bases respectively, with 20 bases between them. CDR1 is SGHRS and CDR2 is YFSETQ in the germline V gene. CDR3 length: 17 residues.

This clonotype was counted once. This chain joins TRBV6-2 or TRBV6-3 and TRBJ2-5; perhaps D is TRBD1 or TRBD2 (5 bases each). CDR1 and CDR2 from the germline V gene are MNHEY and SVGEGT. The CDR3 loop spans 17 amino acids. V lost 6 bases and J lost 0, with 20 bases in between. The CDR3: CASRSTAGTAYQETQYF. The CDR3 nucleotides are TGTGCCAGCAGATCCACCGCCGGGACGGCTTACCAAGAGACCCAGTACTTC.

The chain employs TRBV4-3 and TRBJ2-7; 8 bases map to TRBD1. From germline, CDR1 is LGHNA and CDR2 YSLEER. This CDR3 contains 13 residues. CDR3 protein: CDEPGQASYEQYF. The CDR3 DNA sequence: TGCGATGAACCGGGACAGGCATCCTACGAGCAGTACTTC.

The rearrangement links TRBV2 to TRBJ2-2; the D is unclear. V dropped 6 bases and J dropped 0 bases, with 14 bases sitting between them. From germline, CDR1 is SNHLY and CDR2 FYNNEI. CDR3 length: 16 amino acids. The CDR3 protein is CASRVHELSNTGELFF. CDR3 DNA: TGTGCCAGCAGAGTCCACGAGCTTTCGAACACCGGGGAGCTGTTTTTT.

The J gene is TRBJ1-3, the V gene TRBV18; D gene unclear. Trimming left V 2 bases short and J 3 bases short, with 11 bases between. CDR3 length: 15 amino acids. CDR1 KGHSH and CDR2 LQKENI come from the germline V gene. The CDR3 sequence is CASSPNSASGNTIYF. As DNA, the CDR3 is TGTGCCAGCTCACCAAACAGCGCTAGTGGAAACACCATATATTTT.

This clonotype has at least ten counts. The CDR3 reads CSASEPPDTQYF. CDR3 in DNA: TGCAGTGCTAGTGAACCGCCAGATACGCAGTATTTT. The rearrangement joins TRBV20-1 to TRBJ2-3; no firm D call. The V end lost 3 bases, the J end lost 4 bases, and 8 bases lay between the germline ends. Germline V CDR1 and CDR2: DFQATT, SNEGSKA (reference sequence). The CDR3 has 12 residues.

This chain uses TRBV20-1 with TRBJ2-1, with D possibly matching TRBD1 (6 bases). Germline CDR1 and CDR2: DFQATT and SNEGSKA (reference sequence). There are 13 residues in the CDR3. With 4 bases removed from V and 5 bases from J, the gap between germline ends came to 12 bases. Written as DNA, the CDR3 is TGCAGTGCTACTCACCGGGACAACAATGAGCAGTTCTTC. Its protein product is CSATHRDNNEQFF.

In this sample, this clonotype turned up a few times. The J gene is TRBJ2-5, the V gene TRBV20-1, with 10 bases aligning to TRBD2. J lost 5 bases, V lost 5 bases, and 11 bases had no gene match. The CDR3 has 15 residues. CDR1 is DFQATT, CDR2 SNEGSKA, per germline (reference sequence). CDR3 nucleotides: TGCAGTGCTCACGGACTAGCGGATGGTTTGGAGACCCAGTACTTC. It is translated as CSAHGLADGLETQYF.